This T cell receptor (beta chain) came from a study of cytomegalovirus exposure and HLA in healthy donors. General study points: By a later analysis, the bulk of CMV-associated TCR beta chains appeared HLA-restricted.

PCR used 60 Vbeta primers and 13 Jbeta primers. Produced via immunoSEQ multiplex PCR; TCRdb's table is partial and in-frame only. The data show under 200,000 clones, roughly 77% seen once. Germline V lookup: CDR1 MGHDK, CDR2 SYGVNS. This CDR3 spans 14 amino acids. Trimming cost V 6 bases and J 1 base; bases outside gene matches: 5. Concerning this clone itself: The antigen is unknown.

The source material was PBMCs. The TCR comes from a woman aged 18-29 years in good health and CMV-seronegative. This sequence joins TRBV25-1 and TRBJ1-1; 7 bases line up with TRBD1. The CDR3 spells CASRLTGRNTEAFF. The CDR3 region has the DNA TGTGCCAGCAGACTGACAGGGAGGAACACTGAAGCTTTCTTT. Complete variable domain (other parts from reference TRBV25-1 and TRBJ1-1): EADIYQTPRYLVIGTGKKITLECSQTMGHDKMYWYQQDPGMELHLIHYSYGVNSTEKGDLSSESTVSRIRTEHFPLTLESARPSHTSQYLCASRLTGRNTEAFFGQGTRLTVV.